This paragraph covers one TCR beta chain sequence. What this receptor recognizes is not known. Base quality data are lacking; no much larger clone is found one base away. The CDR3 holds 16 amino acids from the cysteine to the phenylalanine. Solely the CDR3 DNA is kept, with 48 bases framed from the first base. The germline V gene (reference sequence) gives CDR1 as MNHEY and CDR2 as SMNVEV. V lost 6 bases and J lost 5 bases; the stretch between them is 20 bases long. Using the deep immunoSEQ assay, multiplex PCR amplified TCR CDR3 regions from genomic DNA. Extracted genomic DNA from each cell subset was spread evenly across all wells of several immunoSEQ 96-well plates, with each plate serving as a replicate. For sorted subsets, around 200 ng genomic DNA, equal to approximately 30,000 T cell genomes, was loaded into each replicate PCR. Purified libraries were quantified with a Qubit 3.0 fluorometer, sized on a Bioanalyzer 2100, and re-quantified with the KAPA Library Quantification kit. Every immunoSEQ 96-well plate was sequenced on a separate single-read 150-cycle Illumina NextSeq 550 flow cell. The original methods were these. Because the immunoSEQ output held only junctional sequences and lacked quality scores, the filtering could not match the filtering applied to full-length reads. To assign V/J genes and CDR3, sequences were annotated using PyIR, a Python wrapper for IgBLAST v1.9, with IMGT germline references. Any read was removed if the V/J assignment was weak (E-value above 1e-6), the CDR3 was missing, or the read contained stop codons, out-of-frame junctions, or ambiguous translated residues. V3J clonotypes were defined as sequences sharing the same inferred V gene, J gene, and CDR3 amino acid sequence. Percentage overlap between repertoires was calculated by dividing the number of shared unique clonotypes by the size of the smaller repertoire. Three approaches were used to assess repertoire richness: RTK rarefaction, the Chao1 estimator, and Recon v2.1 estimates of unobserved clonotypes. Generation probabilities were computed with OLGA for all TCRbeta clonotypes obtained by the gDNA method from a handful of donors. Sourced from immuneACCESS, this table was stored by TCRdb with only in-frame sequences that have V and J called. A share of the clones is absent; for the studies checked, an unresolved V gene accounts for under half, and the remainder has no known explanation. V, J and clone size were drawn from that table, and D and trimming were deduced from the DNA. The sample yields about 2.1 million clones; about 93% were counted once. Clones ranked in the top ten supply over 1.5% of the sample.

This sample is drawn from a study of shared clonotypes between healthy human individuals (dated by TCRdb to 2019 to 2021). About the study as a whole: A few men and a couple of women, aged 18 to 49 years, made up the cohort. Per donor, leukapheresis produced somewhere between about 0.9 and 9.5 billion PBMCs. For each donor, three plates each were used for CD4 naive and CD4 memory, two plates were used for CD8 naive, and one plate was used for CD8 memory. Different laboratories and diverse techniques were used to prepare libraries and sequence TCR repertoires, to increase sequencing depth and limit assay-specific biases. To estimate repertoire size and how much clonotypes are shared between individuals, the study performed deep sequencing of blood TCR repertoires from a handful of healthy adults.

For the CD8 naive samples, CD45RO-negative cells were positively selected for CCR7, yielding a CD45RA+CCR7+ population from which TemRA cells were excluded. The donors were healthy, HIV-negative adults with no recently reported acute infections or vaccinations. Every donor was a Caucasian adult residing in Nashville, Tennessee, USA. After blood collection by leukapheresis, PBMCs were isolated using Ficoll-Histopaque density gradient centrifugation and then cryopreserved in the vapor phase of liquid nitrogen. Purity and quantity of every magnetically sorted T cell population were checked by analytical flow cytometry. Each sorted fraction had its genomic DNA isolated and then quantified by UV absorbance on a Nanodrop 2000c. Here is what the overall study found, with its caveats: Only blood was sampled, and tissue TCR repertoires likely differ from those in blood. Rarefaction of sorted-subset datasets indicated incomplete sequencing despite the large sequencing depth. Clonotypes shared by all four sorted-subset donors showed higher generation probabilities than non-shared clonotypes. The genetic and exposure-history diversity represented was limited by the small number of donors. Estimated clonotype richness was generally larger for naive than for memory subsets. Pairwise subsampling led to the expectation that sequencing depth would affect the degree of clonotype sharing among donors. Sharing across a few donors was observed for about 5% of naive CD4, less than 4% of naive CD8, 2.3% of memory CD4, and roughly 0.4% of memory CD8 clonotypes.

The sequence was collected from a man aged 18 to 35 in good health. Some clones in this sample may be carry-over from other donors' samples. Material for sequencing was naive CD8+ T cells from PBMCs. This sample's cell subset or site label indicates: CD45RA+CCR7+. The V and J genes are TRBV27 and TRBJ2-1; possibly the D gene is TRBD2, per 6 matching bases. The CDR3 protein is CASRLYGSGRDNEQFF. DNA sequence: TGTGCCAGCAGGCTTTACGGGAGCGGTCGGGACAATGAGCAGTTCTTC.